These 2 T cell receptor beta chains originate from one sample sequenced in a study of T-cell reconstitution after alpha-beta-depleted transplantation in children. Construction of the TCRbeta library involved unique molecular identifiers. TCRdb re-analysed the PCR reads in MiXCR, keeping a single row per CDR3 protein. Here the sample spans under 750,000 distinct CDR3 sequences, 20% to 25% being singletons. The sequenced sample was PBMCs, mostly from graft donor cells, obtained 360 days after TCRalphabeta/CD19-depleted stem cell transplant. Receptors originate from a boy less than two years old who had a stem cell transplant for acute myeloid leukemia, so the T cells may come from the graft donor.

The CDR3 protein is CASSVERDRQPQHF. The CDR3 nucleotides read TGTGCCAGCAGCGTCGAGAGGGATCGTCAGCCCCAGCATTTT. The chain employs TRBV12-3 or TRBV12-4 and TRBJ1-5; D gene unclear. The CDR3 has 14 residues. Trimming removed 6 bases from V and 6 bases from J, with 15 bases in between.

This clonotype was counted many times. The gene calls are TRBV2 and TRBJ1-5; D is uncertain. V was cut by 4 bases and J by 1 base, with 8 bases left in between. This CDR3 region has 14 residues. In germline, CDR1 is SNHLY, CDR2 FYNNEI. This CDR3 is CASSVGGSNQPQHF. The CDR3 DNA follows: TGTGCCAGCAGTGTTGGTGGAAGCAATCAGCCCCAGCATTTT.